Sequencing of this T cell receptor beta chain was carried out in a study of T cell responses to AZD1222 COVID-19 vaccine. Study observations and caveats: Regions left unmutated in variants are reportedly the target of nearly half of spike-specific TCRs. Spike regions recognized by vaccine-associated CD4 TCRs spanned the protein, led by 160-218 and 743-854. It should be noted that donors were predominantly white British and more often female, and clonal diversity was possibly underestimated.

V was shortened by 5 bases and J by 0 bases, with 11 bases between the two germline ends. The CDR3 is made up of 15 amino acids. The germline CDR1 and CDR2 sequences are LNHDA and SQIVND (reference sequence). The method was immunoSEQ multiplex PCR; TCRdb's version includes in-frame clones alone and lacks a portion of them. Seen here are about 99,000 clones, approximately 89% observed once, and the top ten hold 8% to 9%. Notes on this clone: Its target is unknown.

This sequence was found in an adult in good health. Sequenced material: peripheral blood, taken on day 0 of AZD1222 vaccination. The genes are TRBV19 and TRBJ2-1; D gene uncertain. DNA for the CDR3: TGTGCCAGTAGTTTTTCCGCTCTCTCCTACAATGAGCAGTTCTTC. Encoded protein: CASSFSALSYNEQFF.